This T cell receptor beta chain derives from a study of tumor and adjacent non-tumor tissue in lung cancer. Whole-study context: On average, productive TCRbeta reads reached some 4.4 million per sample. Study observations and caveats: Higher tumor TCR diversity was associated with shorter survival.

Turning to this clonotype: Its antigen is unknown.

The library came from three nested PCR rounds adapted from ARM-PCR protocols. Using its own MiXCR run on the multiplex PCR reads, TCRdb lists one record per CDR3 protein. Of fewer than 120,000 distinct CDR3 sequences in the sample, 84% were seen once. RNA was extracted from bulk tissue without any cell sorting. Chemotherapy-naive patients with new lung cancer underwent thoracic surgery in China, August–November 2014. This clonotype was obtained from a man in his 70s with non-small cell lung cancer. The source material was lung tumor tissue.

The CDR3 DNA follows: TGTGCCAGCAGGTTGACCGGTTCACCCCTCCACTTT. Translation: CASRLTGSPLHF. This chain uses TRBV6-5 with TRBJ1-6, with no clear D. Germline CDR1 reads MNHEY; CDR2 reads SVGAGI. The CDR3 consists of 12 residues. V was cut by 6 bases and J by 9 bases, with 9 bases left in between.